This T cell receptor beta chain was captured in a study of CD8+ T cells in alopecia areata. Overall study: Oral tofacitinib, 5 to 10 mg twice daily, was given in an open-label trial. The duration of tofacitinib was 6 to 18 months, with 6 months off drug afterward. General study points: Lesional scalp, notably in alopecia totalis/universalis, had clonality above that of normal scalp.

As for treatment: oral pan-JAK inhibitor, 5-10 mg twice daily. Sorting separated CD4+ and CD8+ T cells out of PBMCs. RNA, once extracted, was reverse transcribed into cDNA for use as the sequencing template. Assay: immunoSEQ multiplex PCR; the TCRdb copy retains only in-frame clones and omits some. The top ten hold roughly 1.2% of the sample, which has a few hundred thousand clones, over 60% seen once. The CDR3 consists of 14 residues. Germline V CDR1 and CDR2: SNHLY, FYNNEI. The V gene lost 4 bases and the J gene lost 6 bases, with 15 bases spanning the gap. Note on this clone: The antigen is undetermined.

The sequences come from CD4+ T cells sorted from blood, collected at approximately week 44, from a patient treated with tofacitinib. The chain recombines TRBV2 with TRBJ1-2, with no clear D. The sequence was obtained from a human donor with alopecia areata. The DNA of the CDR3 is TGTGCCAGCAGTGTTGGGATTAGGACTAATGGCTACACCTTC. This codes for CASSVGIRTNGYTF.